The sequence of this TCR beta chain was determined in a study of Ad26.COV2.S vaccination and SARS-CoV-2 variants. Study context: The donor belonged to the COV1001 Ad26.COV2.S trial arm. The authors gave Ad26.COV2.S intramuscularly, either once or twice 56 days apart.

Treatment given: roughly 19 received Ad26.COV2.S at low or high dose, single or two shots; roughly five received placebo; per-sample allocation not given. Sample collection was performed on day 63 after the first vaccine or placebo injection. Using immunoSEQ multiplex PCR, the repertoire was profiled, and TCRdb retains in-frame clones only, with some absent. The table has roughly 300,000 clones, 88% seen once. The V segment lost 4 bases and the J segment 5 bases; nucleotides outside the gene matches: 10. The germline CDR1 and CDR2 sequences are GTSNPN and SVGIG (reference sequence). CDR3 length: 15 residues. On this clone: The target antigen is unknown.

Study observations and caveats: Whether participants received vaccine or placebo, their non-spike TCR breadth was similar. Spike-specific responses of CD8+ and CD4+ T cells were reported to display substantial breadth after vaccination.

Sequenced material: peripheral blood, taken in a trial of Ad26.COV2.S vaccine versus placebo. The chain is built from TRBV30 and TRBJ1-1; 10 positions agree with TRBD1. The sequence derives from a person aged 18-60 years who received the Ad26.COV2.S COVID-19 vaccine or a placebo. CDR3 residues: CAWTTPGQGWTEAFF. The CDR3 DNA is TGTGCCTGGACCACCCCGGGACAGGGGTGGACTGAAGCTTTCTTT.